This record covers a single T cell receptor beta chain. What it binds is unknown. A single run covered 15-18 subjects with over 170 million TCR-beta sequences. TCRdb reprocessed the 5' RACE reads via MiXCR and lists one record per CDR3 protein. The repertoire holds about 79,000 distinct CDR3 sequences, with around 14% as singletons. This sample was taken from a study of neurological immune-mediated disorders. Broader study findings: None of the CDR3 amino acid sequences of expanded clones recurred across subjects, suggesting private repertoires in all groups.

Looked up from germline, CDR1 is SGHAT and CDR2 is FQNNGV. This CDR3 spans 20 amino acids. J lost 3 bases, V lost 5 bases, and 22 bases had no gene match. The controls, all healthy individuals, were blood bank volunteers in Maryland, USA. The source material was PBMCs. The receptor's source is a woman in her forties or fifties in good health. The chain joins TRBV11-2 to TRBJ2-7; 10 bases fit TRBD2. CDR3 residues: CASSQPLLAGISAGGYEQYF. In DNA, the CDR3 is TGTGCCAGCAGCCAACCCCTACTAGCGGGAATTTCCGCGGGTGGCTACGAGCAGTACTTC.